Below are 30 T cell receptor beta chains sequenced from a single sample in a study of blood T cell repertoires in COVID-19 (dated by TCRdb to about 2020). Library preparation used the immunoSEQ multiplex PCR assay. The table comes from immuneACCESS by way of TCRdb, which keeps in-frame sequences with V and J called. Part of the clones is missing from these tables; in studies checked, under half for an unresolved V gene and the rest for unknown reasons. The table for this sample lists roughly 180,000 clones; more than 85% of them were counted only once. Jointly, the top ten make up 0.99% of the sample. Sample: peripheral blood. The source of these receptors is a man between 18 and 29 years old with acute or convalescent COVID-19.

The V and J genes are TRBV9 and TRBJ2-2, with 7 bases identical to TRBD1. Germline V lookup: CDR1 SGDLS, CDR2 YYNGEE. This CDR3 is built from 15 residues. Losses at the gene ends were 4 bases for V and 3 bases for J; bases not matched to a gene: 6. CDR3 DNA sequence: TGTGCCAGCAGCCCATGGACAGGTGACACCGGGGAGCTGTTTTTT. Its protein is CASSPWTGDTGELFF. Together with reference TRBV9 and TRBJ2-2, the CDR3 gives the full variable domain: DSGVTQTPKHLITATGQRVTLRCSPRSGDLSVYWYQQSLDQGLQFLIQYYNGEERAKGNILERFSAQQFPDLHSELNLSSLELGDSALYFCASSPWTGDTGELFFGEGSRLTVL.

The chain carries TRBV11-2 and TRBJ1-2, with 8 bases identical to TRBD1. The CDR3 length is 15 residues. Germline lookup yields CDR1 SGHAT and CDR2 FQNNGV. V was clipped by 0 bases and J by 8 bases; unmatched bases: 8. The CDR3, as DNA: TGTGCCAGCAGCTTAGATCCCCGACAGGGGAGAGGCTACACCTTC. Encoded protein: CASSLDPRQGRGYTF.

The rearrangement joins TRBV19 to TRBJ1-5, with 11 bases aligning to TRBD1. CDR3 length: 15 amino acids. CDR1 is LNHDA and CDR2 is SQIVND in the germline V gene (reference sequence). With V trimmed by 8 bases and J by 4 bases, 7 bases remained unmatched. The CDR3 loop reads CASLSGTGGNQPQHF. The CDR3 DNA reads as TGTGCCAGTCTTTCCGGGACAGGGGGAAATCAGCCCCAGCATTTT.

V and J are TRBV7-9 and TRBJ1-2, with 9 bases that match TRBD1. The germline V gene has CDR1 SEHNR and CDR2 FQNEAQ (reference sequence). V lost 5 bases, J lost 6 bases, and 7 bases stayed unmatched. The CDR3 consists of 14 residues. CDR3 residues: CASSRGQGGDGYTF. CDR3 coding DNA: TGTGCCAGCAGCCGGGGACAGGGTGGGGATGGCTACACCTTC.

V is TRBV5-5 and J is TRBJ1-1; TRBD1 aligns across 8 bases. Germline assignment: CDR1 SGHKS and CDR2 YYEKEE (reference sequence). This CDR3 has 16 residues. Germline trimming cut 4 bases from V and 3 bases from J; bases unmatched to any gene: 11. The CDR3 loop reads CASSQDPQGGDTEAFF. For the CDR3, the DNA is TGTGCCAGCAGCCAAGACCCACAGGGGGGAGACACTGAAGCTTTCTTT. The variable domain in full, completed from reference TRBV5-5 and TRBJ1-1, reads DAGVTQSPTHLIKTRGQQVTLRCSPISGHKSVSWYQQVLGQGPQFIFQYYEKEERGRGNFPDRFSARQFPNYSSELNVNALLLGDSALYLCASSQDPQGGDTEAFFGQGTRLTVV.

This sequence joins TRBV24-1 and TRBJ2-7; D may be TRBD2 (6 bases). V shed 3 bases and J shed 4 bases, with 9 bases lying between them. This CDR3 has 13 amino acids. CDR1 is KGHDR, CDR2 SFDVKD, per germline. The CDR3 DNA reads as TGTGCCACCAGTGATCCAGGGAGGTACGAGCAGTACTTC. Protein product: CATSDPGRYEQYF.

This rearrangement joins TRBV15 to TRBJ1-3, with TRBD1 matching 10 bases. The junction had 14 bases not matched to a gene; V was cut back by 5 bases and J by 7 bases. Germline V CDR1 and CDR2: LNHNV, YYDKDF (reference sequence). The CDR3 spans 17 residues. CDR3 amino acids: CATSDATFRDRGNTIYF. CDR3 nucleotides: TGTGCCACCAGCGATGCTACTTTCCGGGACAGGGGTAACACCATATATTTT.

The chain is built from TRBV7-2 and TRBJ1-3; tentative D call: TRBD1 (5 bases). In germline, CDR1 is SGHTA, CDR2 FQGNSA. This CDR3 contains 15 residues. Trimming left V 3 bases short and J 0 bases short, with 9 bases between. As DNA, the CDR3 is TGTGCCAGCAGCTTCTGGGGGGGCTCTGGAAACACCATATATTTT. Its protein product is CASSFWGGSGNTIYF.

J is TRBJ1-4 and V is TRBV25-1; D ambiguous. Per germline, CDR1 MGHDK and CDR2 SYGVNS. V lost 4 bases and J 5 bases, leaving 8 bases between the germline ends. The CDR3 length is 13 residues. CDR3 nucleotide sequence: TGTGCCAGCAGTGGAGGGTGGAATGAAAAACTGTTTTTT. Its protein product is CASSGGWNEKLFF.

This clone has a single count. V is TRBV29-1 and J is TRBJ1-1; the match to TRBD1 covers 7 bases. CDR3 length: 13 amino acids. Trimming took 2 bases from V and 1 from J; bases not matched to a gene: 1. Germline V lookup: CDR1 SQVTM, CDR2 ANQGSEA. The CDR3 sequence: CSVETGENTEAFF. In nucleotides, the CDR3 is TGCAGCGTTGAAACAGGGGAGAACACTGAAGCTTTCTTT.

This chain links TRBV7-3 with TRBJ2-3; 8 nucleotides align to TRBD2. The junction had 6 bases not matched to a gene; V was cut back by 5 bases and J by 5 bases. Germline V gene data show CDR1 as SGHTA and CDR2 as FQGTGA. This CDR3 comprises 14 residues. This CDR3 is CASSQTSVGDTQYF. As DNA, the CDR3 is TGTGCCAGCAGCCAGACTAGCGTGGGAGATACGCAGTATTTT.

The chain is built from TRBV19 and TRBJ1-1; a possible D gene is TRBD1 (5 bases). CDR3 length: 13 residues. Trimming cost V 8 bases and J 1 base, with 11 bases left between them. Looked up from germline, CDR1 is LNHDA and CDR2 is SQIVND (reference sequence). CDR3 sequence reads: CASGDSTNTEAFF. CDR3 nucleotides: TGTGCCAGTGGGGACTCGACGAACACTGAAGCTTTCTTT.

The chain couples TRBV5-1 to TRBJ1-1, with D perhaps matching TRBD1 (5 bases). Germline assignment: CDR1 SGHRS and CDR2 YFSETQ. The V end was cut by 0 bases, the J end by 2 bases, with 11 bases between. The CDR3 has 15 amino acids. The CDR3 nucleotides are TGCGCCAGCAGCTTGGTAGGGGCTTACAACACTGAAGCTTTCTTT. It yields the protein CASSLVGAYNTEAFF.

This clone was seen a single time. CDR3 nucleotides: TGTGCCAGCAGCTTGACCTGGACAGGTTTCGTCTCTGGGGCCAACGTCCTGACTTTC. Its protein is CASSLTWTGFVSGANVLTF. V and J are TRBV5-4 and TRBJ2-6; 7 bases align to TRBD1. This CDR3 comprises 19 residues. From germline, CDR1 is SGHNT and CDR2 YYREEE (reference sequence). V trimming: 1 base; J trimming: 0 bases; junction bases outside the gene matches: 10.

V and J are TRBV12-3 or TRBV12-4 and TRBJ2-5, with 8 bases lining up with TRBD1. CDR3 length equals 13 residues. V lost 2 bases and J lost 6; bases outside the gene matches: 2. The CDR3 nucleotides read TGTGCCAGCAGTTTACAGGGGGCGAAGACCCAGTACTTC. Translating it yields CASSLQGAKTQYF.

This clone was seen a single time. The rearrangement uses TRBV28 and TRBJ2-1; D may be TRBD1 (5 bases). CDR3 length equals 15 residues. Trimming removed 7 bases at V and 0 bases at J, with 13 bases between. CDR1 is MDHEN and CDR2 is SYDVKM in the germline V gene. CDR3 bases: TGTGCCAGCATTCCAGGGTCGAGCTCCTACAATGAGCAGTTCTTC. It yields the protein CASIPGSSSYNEQFF.

This chain links TRBV30 with TRBJ1-2; D gene unclear. The germline gives CDR1 GTSNPN, CDR2 SVGIG (reference sequence). Trimming pared 6 bases from V and 8 bases from J, leaving 16 bases between. CDR3 length: 12 residues. In nucleotides, the CDR3 is TGTGCCTGCCAATCCCTAGGAAGAGGCTACACCTTC. It yields the protein CACQSLGRGYTF. The whole variable domain, filled in from reference TRBV30 and TRBJ1-2, reads SQTIHQWPATLVQPVGSPLSLECTVEGTSNPNLYWYRQAAGRGLQLLFYSVGIGQISSEVPQNLSASRPQDRQFILSSKKLLLSDSGFYLCACQSLGRGYTFGSGTRLTVV.

CDR3 sequence (DNA): TGTGCCAGCAGCGTAGCTCTGGCTACGGGACAGGGGGGTACAGATACGCAGTATTTT. Amino acid sequence: CASSVALATGQGGTDTQYF. The chain has TRBV9 and TRBJ2-3, with TRBD1 matching over 11 bases. Trimming took 0 bases from V and 3 from J; bases not matched to a gene: 12. CDR3 length: 19 residues. Germline lookup yields CDR1 SGDLS and CDR2 YYNGEE.

The rearrangement uses TRBV11-3 and TRBJ2-1; possible D gene TRBD1, 5 bases. Germline V gene lookup returns CDR1 SGHNT and CDR2 YENEEA. The CDR3 sequence is 15 residues long. The germline V and J ends were trimmed by 0 bases and 0 bases, with 6 bases remaining between them. CDR3 loop: CASSLEGASYNEQFF. The CDR3 DNA reads as TGTGCCAGCAGCTTAGAAGGGGCCTCCTACAATGAGCAGTTCTTC.

The chain employs TRBV7-2 and TRBJ1-5; possibly TRBD1 for D (6 bases). Trimming cost V 5 bases and J 3 bases, with 11 bases left between them. Germline V lookup: CDR1 SGHTA, CDR2 FQGNSA. The CDR3 runs 14 residues. CDR3 loop: CASSTGTTNQPQHF. The CDR3 bases are TGTGCCAGCAGCACCGGGACAACCAATCAGCCCCAGCATTTT.

V usage is TRBV24-1 and J usage is TRBJ2-2, with D unresolved. CDR1 is KGHDR and CDR2 is SFDVKD in the germline V gene. V lost 4 bases to trimming and J lost 2 bases, with 10 bases between them. The CDR3 has 15 amino acids. The CDR3 spells CATSDPVVNTGELFF. In DNA form, the CDR3 reads TGTGCCACCAGTGACCCAGTCGTAAACACCGGGGAGCTGTTTTTT.

This clone was found a few times. V and J are TRBV4-1 and TRBJ1-1; possibly TRBD1 for D (6 bases). This CDR3 spans 14 amino acids. Germline values: CDR1 MGHRA, CDR2 YSYEKL. V lost 4 bases and J 8 bases, leaving 17 bases between the germline ends. CDR3 DNA: TGCGCCAGCAGCCTCTCGGGACAATCAAGGGAAGCTTTCTTT. This gives the protein CASSLSGQSREAFF.

The V and J genes are TRBV5-6 and TRBJ1-1, with TRBD1 matching over 10 bases. The V gene's germline CDR1 is SGHDT and CDR2 YYEEEE. J gave up 1 base and V 3 bases, and 0 bases lay outside the gene matches. This CDR3 is built from 14 residues. Here the CDR3 DNA reads TGTGCCAGCAGCTGGGACAGGGGGAACACTGAAGCTTTCTTT. Protein sequence: CASSWDRGNTEAFF.

This sequence joins TRBV9 and TRBJ1-1, with 8 bases that match TRBD1. This CDR3 has 16 amino acids. Germline V gene lookup returns CDR1 SGDLS and CDR2 YYNGEE. Unmatched junction bases numbered 15, after V lost 6 bases and J lost 5 bases. Here the CDR3 reads CASTGGQGEAGTEAFF. Here the CDR3 DNA reads TGTGCCAGCACCGGTGGACAGGGAGAGGCTGGGACTGAAGCTTTCTTT.

The V call is TRBV7-2, the J call TRBJ2-1; 15 bases fit TRBD2. CDR1 is SGHTA and CDR2 is FQGNSA in the germline V gene. The CDR3 is made up of 18 amino acids. With V trimmed by 5 bases and J by 7 bases, 12 bases remained unmatched. The CDR3 protein is CASSLRRTSGGAGNEQFF. As DNA, the CDR3 is TGTGCCAGCAGCCTCCGCAGGACTAGCGGGGGGGCGGGGAATGAGCAGTTCTTC.

V is TRBV21-1 and J is TRBJ2-6; the table names TRBD2, a call not compared with the DNA. TRBV21-1 is a known pseudogene. CDR3 length: 18 residues. This CDR3 reads CASRVAIATTRSGNVLTF. As DNA, the CDR3 is TGTGCCAGCAGAGTGGCCATAGCTACAACAAGGTCGGGCAACGTCCTGACTTTC.

V gene TRBV5-5 combines with J gene TRBJ1-5, with TRBD1 matching over 8 bases. The V gene's germline CDR1 is SGHKS and CDR2 YYEKEE (reference sequence). This CDR3 comprises 15 residues. The J segment lost 0 bases and the V segment lost 1 base, leaving 0 bases of the junction unmatched. The DNA for the CDR3 is TGTGCCAGCAGCTTGACAGGGGGTAGCAATCAGCCCCAGCATTTT. Translated: CASSLTGGSNQPQHF.

The V call is TRBV19, the J call TRBJ2-5; 13 positions match TRBD2. The V gene's germline CDR1 is LNHDA and CDR2 SQIVND (reference sequence). J was trimmed by 3 bases and V by 6 bases; bases with no gene match: 13. There are 18 residues in the CDR3. CDR3 coding DNA: TGTGCCAGTAGCCGCCGACTAGCGGGGGGCCAAAGCAAAGAGACCCAGTACTTC. Its protein product is CASSRRLAGGQSKETQYF.

V and J are TRBV30 and TRBJ2-7; D possibly corresponds to TRBD1 (5 bases). Per the germline V gene, CDR1 is GTSNPN and CDR2 is SVGIG (reference sequence). The CDR3 consists of 11 residues. The V end lost 5 bases, the J end lost 1 base, and 6 bases lay between the germline ends. This CDR3 is CAWDRSYEQYF. CDR3 in DNA: TGTGCCTGGGACAGATCCTACGAGCAGTACTTC.

This clone was observed a handful of times. This rearrangement joins TRBV30 to TRBJ1-5; perhaps TRBD1 as D (6 bases). The germline V gene encodes CDR1 GTSNPN and CDR2 SVGIG (reference sequence). The CDR3 spans 14 residues. Trimming cost V 5 bases and J 6 bases, with 17 bases left between them. The CDR3 nucleotides are TGTGCCTGGCAACGAGGGCAGGGGAGTCAGCCCCAGCATTTT. The encoded protein is CAWQRGQGSQPQHF. The full variable domain, its missing parts supplied by reference TRBV30 and TRBJ1-5, is SQTIHQWPATLVQPVGSPLSLECTVEGTSNPNLYWYRQAAGRGLQLLFYSVGIGQISSEVPQNLSASRPQDRQFILSSKKLLLSDSGFYLCAWQRGQGSQPQHFGDGTRLSIL.